A selection of T cell receptor beta chains follows, all from one sample in a study of cytomegalovirus exposure and HLA in healthy donors. The method was immunoSEQ multiplex PCR; TCRdb's version includes in-frame clones alone and lacks a portion of them. The sample holds about 360,000 clones; about nine tenths are singletons and the top ten take 0.65% to 0.95%. Material: PBMCs. These receptors came from a woman under 30 in good health and CMV-seronegative. Each CDR3 is given with its conserved first and last residue. Each record gives: CDR3 DNA, CDR3 protein, clone size, D gene, V gene, J gene. D genes are given only for firm matches. Clone size appears in some rows only: once, few, many, or a class for an expanded clone.

TGCAGCGTTGTCCCTTCGTCGGGGTCGACCACTGAAGCTTTCTTT	CSVVPSSGSTTEAFF	NA	NA	TRBV29-1	TRBJ1-1
TGTGCCAGCAGTATGGACAGGGGAGGGGAGACCCAGTACTTC	CASSMDRGGETQYF	few	TRBD1	TRBV28	TRBJ2-5
TGTGCCAGCAGTGGGGGAGGGGGAGGTGGCTACACCTTC	CASSGGGGGGYTF	NA	NA	TRBV28	TRBJ1-2
TGCGCCAGCAGCTTGGCCAAGGAGAGGGCGGGGTGGGATACGCAGTATTTT	CASSLAKERAGWDTQYF	NA	NA	TRBV5-1	TRBJ2-3
TGTGCCAGCAGGAAGGGGGACACCGGGGAGCTGTTTTTT	CASRKGDTGELFF	NA	NA	TRBV2	TRBJ2-2
TGTGCCAGCTTACAAACAGGGTCTAACTATGGCTACACCTTC	CASLQTGSNYGYTF	few	NA	TRBV6-5	TRBJ1-2
TGCGCCAGCAGCCCGGGACAGAATAACTACGAGCAGTACTTC	CASSPGQNNYEQYF	NA	TRBD1	TRBV5-1	TRBJ2-7
TGTGCCAGCAGCTTAATGCCCACATCCATATCTGGGGCCAACGTCCTGACTTTC	CASSLMPTSISGANVLTF	NA	NA	TRBV7-3	TRBJ2-6
TGTGCCAGCAGCCCTACTAGCGGGACAGCAGATACGCAGTATTTT	CASSPTSGTADTQYF	NA	TRBD2	TRBV7-2	TRBJ2-3
TGTTCGGGGGCGGGAGGGACCGGGGAGCTGTTTTTT	CSGAGGTGELFF	NA	TRBD2	TRBV2	TRBJ2-2
TGTGCCAGCAGTAGACGGACAGCCCCCCAAGAGACCCAGTACTTC	CASSRRTAPQETQYF	NA	NA	TRBV28	TRBJ2-5
TGTGCCAGCAGTGCCTCTAGCGGGGGGCCCTCGGAGCAGTACTTC	CASSASSGGPSEQYF	NA	TRBD2	TRBV27	TRBJ2-7
TGTGCCAGCAGTTTATTGACAGGGGGCGACTATGGCTACACCTTC	CASSLLTGGDYGYTF	few	TRBD1	TRBV27	TRBJ1-2
TGTGCCAGCACCCACAGGGGTGCAACTGAAGCTTTCTTT	CASTHRGATEAFF	NA	TRBD1	TRBV6-5	TRBJ1-1
TGTGCCAGCTCCATCGAGGGGGCTTCTGGTCGGGGCTATGGCTACACCTTC	CASSIEGASGRGYGYTF	NA	TRBD1	TRBV18	TRBJ1-2
TGTGCCAGCAGTGATGTAGCGGGAGAGACCCAGTACTTC	CASSDVAGETQYF	NA	TRBD2	TRBV6-4	TRBJ2-5
TGTGCCAGCAGCTTGACGGTGAGCGGACCCTACGAGCAGTACTTC	CASSLTVSGPYEQYF	NA	NA	TRBV5-4	TRBJ2-7
TGTGCCAGCAGTCTTCAGGATCAGCCCCAGCATTTT	CASSLQDQPQHF	NA	NA	TRBV6-6	TRBJ1-5
TGTGCCAGCAGCTCCGGCACTGAAGCTTTCTTT	CASSSGTEAFF	NA	NA	TRBV6-5	TRBJ1-1
TGTGCCAGCAGAGGGGACAGTTATAGCAATCAGCCCCAGCATTTT	CASRGDSYSNQPQHF	NA	TRBD1	TRBV6-1	TRBJ1-5
TGTGCCAGCAGGAAGGACAGGGGTCAGGACTATGGCTACACCTTC	CASRKDRGQDYGYTF	NA	TRBD1	TRBV2	TRBJ1-2
TGTGCCAGTAGCGGGTCACAGGGACCGAACACTGAAGCTTTCTTT	CASSGSQGPNTEAFF	NA	NA	TRBV19	TRBJ1-1